The present TCR beta chain was sequenced within a study of Graves' ophthalmopathy and Graves' hyperthyroidism. Patients were diagnosed from clinical symptoms, serum thyroxine, TRAb, thyroid ultrasound and orbital computed tomography. In this sample, this clonotype turned up many times. The study amplified TCR beta CDR3 regions using RNA transcripts. RT-PCR in the first round used HTBI primers; a second-round multiplex PCR followed. TCRdb analysed the multiplex PCR reads with MiXCR anew, one entry per CDR3 protein. The top ten hold 9% to 15% of the sample, which has under 350,000 distinct CDR3 sequences, 15% to 20% seen once. CDR1 SQVTM and CDR2 ANQGSEA come from the germline V gene. The CDR3 totals 11 residues. Trimming shortened V by 7 bases and J by 1 base, and 8 bases separated the two germline ends.

The clonotype originates from an adult man with Graves' ophthalmopathy. The chain couples TRBV29-1 to TRBJ2-7; D perhaps matches TRBD2 (6 bases). Sequenced material: peripheral blood. The CDR3 coding sequence is TGCAGCGGGGAGGAATCCTACGAGCAGTACTTC. Its protein product is CSGEESYEQYF.